These T cell receptor beta chains were read from a single sample in a study of blood T cell repertoires in COVID-19. Using immunoSEQ multiplex PCR, the repertoire was profiled, and TCRdb retains in-frame clones only, with some absent. The sample carries about 200,000 clones, 65% to 85% recorded once. Source material: peripheral blood. Receptors originate from a man aged 40-50 years with acute or convalescent COVID-19. CDR3s include the opening cysteine and the closing phenylalanine or tryptophan. Each record gives: CDR3 length, J gene, V gene, CDR3 protein.

length: 14
J: TRBJ2-7
V: TRBV7-8
CDR3: CASSLASQRYEQYF

length: 16
J: TRBJ2-1
V: TRBV4-1
CDR3: CASSQIGTVIYNEQFF

length: 16
J: TRBJ2-3
V: TRBV6-2/TRBV6-3
CDR3: CASSPFGGGSTDTQYF

length: 15
J: TRBJ2-5
V: TRBV3-1/TRBV3-2
CDR3: CASSQDLGAWGTQYF

length: 12
J: TRBJ1-2
V: TRBV6-5
CDR3: CATDWTAGVYTF

length: 16
J: TRBJ2-3
V: TRBV7-2
CDR3: CASSLESESGRNTQYF

length: 17
J: TRBJ1-2
V: TRBV6-1
CDR3: CASSEGQGARKAPGYTF

length: 18
J: TRBJ2-1
V: TRBV19
CDR3: CASSIENIAGGSYNEQFF

length: 14
J: TRBJ1-5
V: TRBV2
CDR3: CASTTTGFRQPQHF

length: 11
J: TRBJ2-3
V: TRBV5-6
CDR3: CASSFRDTQYF

length: 14
J: TRBJ1-4
V: TRBV5-1
CDR3: CASSPGQRGEKLFF

length: 14
J: TRBJ2-7
V: TRBV10-3
CDR3: CAISVTGDKTEQYF

length: 15
J: TRBJ1-2
V: TRBV7-9
CDR3: CASSPSPSGSYGYTF

length: 13
J: TRBJ1-1
V: TRBV5-1
CDR3: CASSLGAATEAFF

length: 13
J: TRBJ1-6
V: TRBV12-3/TRBV12-4
CDR3: CASSLARNSPLHF

length: 16
J: TRBJ2-1
V: TRBV7-2
CDR3: CASRLAGGLSYNEQFF

length: 15
J: TRBJ1-3
V: TRBV30
CDR3: CAWSFGGGAGNTIYF

length: 14
J: TRBJ1-5
V: TRBV6-5
CDR3: CASSRREDNQPQHF

length: 16
J: TRBJ1-2
V: TRBV14
CDR3: CASSQDPWGRGYGYTF

length: 15
J: TRBJ1-5
V: TRBV7-2
CDR3: CASSLDRQSNQPQHF

length: 15
J: TRBJ2-7
V: TRBV27
CDR3: CASSPRGGATYEQYF

length: 17
J: TRBJ1-5
V: TRBV3-1/TRBV3-2
CDR3: CASSQGKLGQDNQPQHF

length: 16
J: TRBJ2-2
V: TRBV15
CDR3: CATKGTGGPNTGELFF

length: 13
J: TRBJ2-5
V: TRBV7-9
CDR3: CASSPQGAETQYF

length: 15
J: TRBJ1-5
V: TRBV6-5
CDR3: CASSLSYASNQPQHF

length: 15
J: TRBJ2-1
V: TRBV10-1
CDR3: CASSESGTGGNEQFF

length: 12
J: TRBJ2-1
V: TRBV12-5
CDR3: CASGLGRESQFF

length: 13
J: TRBJ2-7
V: TRBV6-1
CDR3: CASSPDRTYEQYF

length: 14
J: TRBJ1-1
V: TRBV11-2
CDR3: CASSFQGQNTEAFF

length: 17
J: TRBJ1-3
V: TRBV7-9
CDR3: CASSLEGQSRAGNTIYF

length: 16
J: TRBJ2-1
V: TRBV5-6
CDR3: CASSFGATGYYNEQFF

length: 19
J: TRBJ1-5
V: TRBV4-1
CDR3: CASSQVPVFRGLSNQPQHF

length: 14
J: TRBJ1-2
V: TRBV3-1/TRBV3-2
CDR3: CASSQIDRDYGYTF

length: 15
J: TRBJ2-1
V: TRBV5-1
CDR3: CASSVLALSYNEQFF

length: 13
J: TRBJ2-1
V: TRBV12-3/TRBV12-4
CDR3: CASSLRGGSEQFF

length: 16
J: TRBJ2-5
V: TRBV7-9
CDR3: CASSPLFTRDQETQYF

length: 16
J: TRBJ2-7
V: TRBV15
CDR3: CATSRGLTSGNYEQYF

length: 15
J: TRBJ2-6
V: TRBV2
CDR3: CASSLEGAGANVLTF

length: 15
J: TRBJ2-7
V: TRBV27
CDR3: CASSLSGGTIYEQYF

length: 16
J: TRBJ1-3
V: TRBV10-3
CDR3: CAISESSLTSGNTIYF

length: 15
J: TRBJ1-5
V: TRBV5-6
CDR3: CASSLGAGSNQPQHF

length: 15
J: TRBJ1-1
V: TRBV30
CDR3: CAWRGGTGGQTEAFF

length: 16
J: TRBJ2-5
V: TRBV11-2
CDR3: CASSLNGGSIEETQYF

length: 12
J: TRBJ1-1
V: TRBV10-2
CDR3: CASSGQGVEAFF

length: 13
J: TRBJ1-1
V: TRBV30
CDR3: CAWIGYPGGEAFF

length: 15
J: TRBJ2-7
V: TRBV7-2
CDR3: CASSLDGTKTYEQYF

length: 16
J: TRBJ1-5
V: TRBV24-1
CDR3: CATSPLTVLSNQPQHF

length: 16
J: TRBJ2-5
V: TRBV11-2
CDR3: CASSLQGGRSQETQYF

length: 15
J: TRBJ2-7
V: TRBV27
CDR3: CASSLGLAGGYEQYF

length: 14
J: TRBJ2-5
V: TRBV3-1/TRBV3-2
CDR3: CASSQSGGEETQYF